The 18 T cell receptor beta chains reported below all come from one sample, sequenced in a study of cytomegalovirus exposure and HLA in healthy donors. Only in-frame clones appear in the TCRdb table, and some are missing; sequencing was by immunoSEQ multiplex PCR. The sample has about 65,000 clones, about 94% seen once; the top ten hold 4.4%. Sequencing input: PBMCs. These receptors came from a man in his late teens or twenties in good health and CMV-seropositive.

This clone was seen a few times. The genes are TRBV4-2 and TRBJ2-2, with a tentative D call TRBD2 (6 bases). The CDR3 is made up of 15 amino acids. V was cut by 0 bases and J by 2 bases, with 7 bases left in between. From germline, CDR1 is LGHNA and CDR2 YNFKEQ. The CDR3 here is CASSQDGTNTGELFF. The CDR3 DNA follows: TGTGCCAGCAGCCAAGATGGGACTAACACCGGGGAGCTGTTTTTT.

The chain recombines TRBV13 with TRBJ2-3, with D possibly matching TRBD1 (6 bases). CDR1 is PRHDT and CDR2 is FYEKMQ in the germline V gene (reference sequence). The CDR3 extends over 15 amino acids. V was clipped by 5 bases and J by 1 base, with 13 bases between them. As DNA, the CDR3 is TGTGCCAGCAGCAAGTACAGGGACCGCACAGATACGCAGTATTTT. It translates to CASSKYRDRTDTQYF.

The genes are TRBV19 and TRBJ1-1, with 7 bases that match TRBD1. V shed 5 bases, J shed 3 bases, and the junction held 3 bases outside the gene matches. CDR1 is LNHDA, CDR2 SQIVND, per germline (reference sequence). The CDR3 sequence is 13 residues long. This CDR3 is CASSPQGDTEAFF. In nucleotides, the CDR3 is TGTGCCAGTAGTCCCCAGGGGGACACTGAAGCTTTCTTT.

CDR3 nucleotides: TGTGCAAGCCTGAGAAACACTGAAGCTTTCTTT. It is translated as CASLRNTEAFF. J is TRBJ1-1 and V is TRBV2; D not certain. Germline-derived CDR1 and CDR2 are SNHLY and FYNNEI. The CDR3 has 11 residues. Based on the CDR3 plus reference TRBV2 and TRBJ1-1, the full variable domain is EPEVTQTPSHQVTQMGQEVILRCVPISNHLYFYWYRQILGQKVEFLVSFYNNEISEKSEIFDDQFSVERPDGSNFTLKIRSTKLEDSAMYFCASLRNTEAFFGQGTRLTVV.

This chain connects TRBV7-9 to TRBJ1-1; D unresolved. Trimming shortened V by 1 base and J by 5 bases, and 11 bases separated the two germline ends. This CDR3 is built from 14 residues. Germline CDR1 reads SEHNR; CDR2 reads FQNEAQ (reference sequence). The CDR3 sequence is CASSLVDMSTEAFF. CDR3 nucleotide sequence: TGTGCCAGCAGCTTAGTTGACATGTCAACTGAAGCTTTCTTT.

CDR3 loop: CASSAGGLNTEAFF. In DNA form, the CDR3 reads TGTGCCAGCAGTGCGGGGGGACTGAACACTGAAGCTTTCTTT. The chain links TRBV2 to TRBJ1-1, with a weak D call TRBD1 (5 bases). This CDR3 spans 14 amino acids. Trimming shortened V by 4 bases and J by 0 bases, and 9 bases separated the two germline ends. From germline, CDR1 is SNHLY and CDR2 FYNNEI.

The CDR3 spells CASSFGTTGPPGYEQYF. The CDR3 region has the DNA TGTGCCAGCAGCTTTGGGACAACAGGGCCCCCGGGGTACGAGCAGTACTTC. The V and J genes are TRBV5-4 and TRBJ2-7, with D tentatively TRBD1 (6 bases). The V gene's germline CDR1 is SGHNT and CDR2 YYREEE (reference sequence). V was clipped by 2 bases and J by 4 bases, with 22 bases between them. The CDR3 sequence is 17 residues long.

A single count supports this clone. The CDR3 DNA reads TGTGCCACCCATTCGACAGGGCTTAACACAGATACGCAGTATTTT. Its translation: CATHSTGLNTDTQYF. The rearrangement uses TRBV19 and TRBJ2-3; 7 bases fit TRBD1. V shed 10 bases and J 2 bases; nucleotides not matched to a gene: 12. The CDR3 runs 15 residues. Germline V lookup: CDR1 LNHDA, CDR2 SQIVND (reference sequence).

The chain is built from TRBV9 and TRBJ2-5; 10 nucleotides line up with TRBD1. CDR1 SGDLS and CDR2 YYNGEE come from the germline V gene. V lost 3 bases, J lost 7 bases, and 18 bases stayed unmatched. The CDR3 consists of 18 residues. CDR3 sequence reads: CASSEENAPGTGDWTQYF. In DNA form, the CDR3 reads TGTGCCAGCAGCGAGGAAAACGCGCCCGGGACAGGGGATTGGACCCAGTACTTC. Drawing the rest from reference TRBV9 and TRBJ2-5, the complete variable domain is DSGVTQTPKHLITATGQRVTLRCSPRSGDLSVYWYQQSLDQGLQFLIQYYNGEERAKGNILERFSAQQFPDLHSELNLSSLELGDSALYFCASSEENAPGTGDWTQYFGPGTRLLVL.

CDR3 sequence: CASSLAGGYEQYF. For the CDR3, the DNA is TGTGCCAGCAGTCTAGCGGGGGGTTACGAGCAGTACTTC. The chain has TRBV9 and TRBJ2-7; 11 bases agree with TRBD2. Trimming took 5 bases from V and 4 from J; bases not matched to a gene: 2. Germline V CDR1 and CDR2: SGDLS, YYNGEE. This CDR3 is built from 13 residues.

The rearrangement joins TRBV5-4 to TRBJ1-2; 7 bases match TRBD1. CDR1 is SGHNT, CDR2 YYREEE, per germline (reference sequence). The CDR3 extends over 13 amino acids. With 3 bases clipped from V and 5 bases from J, the junction kept 4 bases outside the gene matches. As DNA, the CDR3 is TGTGCCAGCAGCTCCGGGACAGAGTATGGCTACACCTTC. Translated: CASSSGTEYGYTF.

CDR3 region: CASSYSLDRSNYGYTF. The CDR3 nucleotides are TGTGCCAGCAGTTACTCCCTCGACAGGTCGAACTATGGCTACACCTTC. J is TRBJ1-2 and V is TRBV6-5; a weak D match, TRBD1 (6 bases). CDR3 size: 16 residues. V was shortened by 0 bases and J by 2 bases, with 13 bases between the two germline ends. The germline V gene has CDR1 MNHEY and CDR2 SVGAGI.

The chain is built from TRBV7-9 and TRBJ1-4, with a weak D call TRBD1 (6 bases). The CDR3 length is 16 residues. The germline gives CDR1 SEHNR, CDR2 FQNEAQ (reference sequence). The V gene lost 9 bases and the J gene lost 6 bases, with 23 bases spanning the gap. The CDR3 region is CASTRQAPIGDEKLFF. CDR3 sequence (DNA): TGTGCCAGTACGAGACAGGCCCCGATCGGGGATGAAAAACTGTTTTTT. Based on the CDR3 plus reference TRBV7-9 and TRBJ1-4, the full variable domain is DTGVSQNPRHKITKRGQNVTFRCDPISEHNRLYWYRQTLGQGPEFLTYFQNEAQLEKSRLLSDRFSAERPKGSFSTLEIQRTEQGDSAMYLCASTRQAPIGDEKLFFGSGTQLSVL.

The chain joins TRBV5-6 to TRBJ2-2, with TRBD2 matching 9 bases. Germline CDR1 reads SGHDT; CDR2 reads YYEEEE. The CDR3 runs to 18 residues. Trimming cost V 0 bases and J 5 bases; bases outside gene matches: 11. The CDR3 coding sequence is TGTGCCAGCAGCTTGGCATGGCTAGCGGGGAAAGGGACCGGGGAGCTGTTTTTT. It encodes CASSLAWLAGKGTGELFF. Full variable domain (missing parts from reference TRBV5-6 and TRBJ2-2): DAGVTQSPTHLIKTRGQQVTLRCSPKSGHDTVSWYQQALGQGPQFIFQYYEEEERQRGNFPDRFSGHQFPNYSSELNVNALLLGDSALYLCASSLAWLAGKGTGELFFGEGSRLTVL.

CDR3 sequence reads: CASSPPSTQQTEAFF. CDR3 DNA sequence: TGTGCCAGCTCACCACCAAGCACCCAACAGACTGAAGCTTTCTTT. The V and J genes are TRBV18 and TRBJ1-1; no reliable D call. The germline V and J ends were trimmed by 0 bases and 5 bases, with 13 bases remaining between them. CDR3 length equals 15 residues. The V gene's germline CDR1 is KGHSH and CDR2 LQKENI.

V and J are TRBV10-2 and TRBJ2-2; the match to TRBD1 covers 8 bases. The V gene's germline CDR1 is WSHSY and CDR2 SAAADI. CDR3 length: 18 residues. The ends lost 2 bases at V and 4 bases at J; junction bases unmatched: 12. Here the CDR3 DNA reads TGCGCCAGCAGTGAGAGAGGACAGGGAAGAGGGCGCACCGGGGAGCTGTTTTTT. It encodes CASSERGQGRGRTGELFF.

For the CDR3, the DNA is TGTGCCAGCAGTGGTCGACAAAACAGTAACACAGATACGCAGTATTTT. Translating gives CASSGRQNSNTDTQYF. This chain links TRBV6-1 with TRBJ2-3, with D unclear. CDR3 length: 16 residues. Germline values: CDR1 MNHNS, CDR2 SASEGT. V was shortened by 4 bases and J by 2 bases, with 16 bases between the two germline ends.

J is TRBJ2-5 and V is TRBV9; 8 nucleotides line up with TRBD1. Germline V gene sequence: CDR1 SGDLS, CDR2 YYNGEE. CDR3 length equals 14 residues. The junction had 7 bases not matched to a gene; V was cut back by 4 bases and J by 5 bases. The CDR3 nucleotides are TGTGCCAGCAGCCCCTATACAGGGGGGGAGACCCAGTACTTC. The encoded protein is CASSPYTGGETQYF. The complete variable domain, with remaining parts taken from reference TRBV9 and TRBJ2-5, reads DSGVTQTPKHLITATGQRVTLRCSPRSGDLSVYWYQQSLDQGLQFLIQYYNGEERAKGNILERFSAQQFPDLHSELNLSSLELGDSALYFCASSPYTGGETQYFGPGTRLLVL.